The 32 T cell receptor beta chains below were found in one sample sequenced in a study of shared clonotypes between healthy human individuals. CD8 cells classed as naive were CD45RO-negative and positively selected for CCR7, excluding terminally differentiated effector memory CD45RA+ cells. Using immunoSEQ multiplex PCR, the repertoire was profiled, and TCRdb retains in-frame clones only, with some absent. The sample holds roughly 600,000 clones, 95% to 98% seen once. Sequenced input: naive CD8+ T cells sorted from blood. The receptors here all came from a man aged 30-40 years in good health.

The rearrangement joins TRBV2 to TRBJ1-1; TRBD1 is a possible D gene (5 bases). The germline V gene has CDR1 SNHLY and CDR2 FYNNEI. Deletions cut 4 bases from V and 7 bases from J, with 13 bases between. The CDR3 extends over 13 amino acids. The CDR3 protein is CASSGRDDLEAFF. As DNA, the CDR3 is TGTGCCAGCAGTGGCCGGGACGACCTTGAAGCTTTCTTT. The whole variable domain, filled in from reference TRBV2 and TRBJ1-1, reads EPEVTQTPSHQVTQMGQEVILRCVPISNHLYFYWYRQILGQKVEFLVSFYNNEISEKSEIFDDQFSVERPDGSNFTLKIRSTKLEDSAMYFCASSGRDDLEAFFGQGTRLTVV.

The V gene is TRBV7-9, the J gene TRBJ2-1; the match to TRBD2 covers 13 bases. The CDR3 runs to 15 residues. Germline V gives CDR1 SEHNR, CDR2 FQNEAQ (reference sequence). Unmatched junction bases numbered 5, after V lost 4 bases and J lost 8 bases. The CDR3 DNA follows: TGTGCCAGCAGCTATCGGACTAGCGGGAGCTATGAGCAGTTCTTC. This codes for CASSYRTSGSYEQFF.

The chain has TRBV29-1 and TRBJ2-7; possibly TRBD2 for D (6 bases). V was cut by 3 bases and J by 4 bases, with 16 bases left in between. The CDR3 covers 14 residues. CDR1 and CDR2 (germline): SQVTM, ANQGSEA. The CDR3 loop reads CSVDSEGEGYEQYF. The CDR3 coding sequence is TGCAGCGTTGACTCGGAGGGTGAGGGATACGAGCAGTACTTC.

This clone came up once. The chain uses TRBV29-1 and TRBJ2-1; D gene ambiguous. The ends were cut back, 5 bases at V and 8 bases at J, with 13 bases in the middle. CDR3 length equals 12 residues. Germline V gene sequence: CDR1 SQVTM, CDR2 ANQGSEA. The DNA of the CDR3 is TGCAGCGTTCCAGAGAAGGAGTATGAGCAGTTCTTC. It translates to CSVPEKEYEQFF.

The chain has TRBV10-1 and TRBJ2-1; D is unclear. The length of the CDR3 is 15 residues. V shed 0 bases and J shed 3 bases, with 9 bases lying between them. Germline lookup yields CDR1 WNHNN and CDR2 SYGVQD (reference sequence). This chain's CDR3 is CASSESVSNYNEQFF. The CDR3 bases are TGCGCCAGCAGTGAGTCAGTCAGCAACTACAATGAGCAGTTCTTC.

The CDR3 region is CASSLAWGSGGAYEQYF. The DNA of the CDR3 is TGTGCCAGCAGCTTGGCGTGGGGTTCGGGGGGCGCCTACGAGCAGTACTTC. This sequence joins TRBV5-6 and TRBJ2-7, with D maybe TRBD2 (7 bases). Germline lookup yields CDR1 SGHDT and CDR2 YYEEEE. The CDR3 is 17 residues long. V was pared by 0 bases and J by 2 bases, with 18 bases between.

The chain joins TRBV10-1 to TRBJ1-2, with TRBD1 as a possible D gene (6 bases). The CDR3 runs 15 residues. Germline V CDR1 and CDR2: WNHNN, SYGVQD (reference sequence). V shed 4 bases and J shed 6 bases, with 18 bases lying between them. Here the CDR3 reads CASSVGTGYRNGYTF. The CDR3 DNA is TGCGCCAGCAGTGTTGGAACAGGGTATAGGAATGGCTACACCTTC.

The V gene is TRBV2, the J gene TRBJ2-2; 13 nucleotides agree with TRBD2. The trim removed 0 bases at V and 2 bases at J, leaving 6 bases unmatched. The CDR3 loop spans 19 amino acids. In germline, CDR1 is SNHLY, CDR2 FYNNEI. In DNA, the CDR3 is TGTGCCAGCAGTGAAGCTTTGGGACTAGCGGGACCAAACACCGGGGAGCTGTTTTTT. It encodes CASSEALGLAGPNTGELFF. The entire variable domain, with the rest obtained from reference TRBV2 and TRBJ2-2, is as follows: EPEVTQTPSHQVTQMGQEVILRCVPISNHLYFYWYRQILGQKVEFLVSFYNNEISEKSEIFDDQFSVERPDGSNFTLKIRSTKLEDSAMYFCASSEALGLAGPNTGELFFGEGSRLTVL.

This chain links TRBV7-8 with TRBJ2-5; 8 nucleotides line up with TRBD1. The junction had 11 bases not matched to a gene; V was cut back by 5 bases and J by 0 bases. CDR3 length: 17 residues. Germline assignment: CDR1 SGHVS and CDR2 FQNEAQ. The CDR3 reads CASSLDGTGAYQETQYF. The CDR3 DNA is TGTGCCAGCAGCCTAGATGGGACAGGCGCTTACCAAGAGACCCAGTACTTC.

The chain recombines TRBV5-5 with TRBJ2-7, with D perhaps TRBD2 (5 bases). V lost 0 bases, J lost 3 bases, and 10 bases lay in between. This CDR3 is built from 14 residues. Germline assignment: CDR1 SGHKS and CDR2 YYEKEE (reference sequence). CDR3 in amino acids: CASSLVSGDYEQYF. The CDR3 bases are TGTGCCAGCAGCTTGGTATCCGGGGACTACGAGCAGTACTTC.

The rearrangement links TRBV27 to TRBJ2-2; D ambiguous. V dropped 6 bases and J dropped 6 bases, with 11 bases sitting between them. This CDR3 is 13 amino acids long. Germline CDR1 is MNHEY and CDR2 is SMNVEV (reference sequence). The CDR3 here is CASRTGGPGELFF. CDR3 bases: TGTGCCAGCAGGACCGGTGGTCCCGGGGAGCTGTTTTTT.

The chain couples TRBV7-9 to TRBJ2-5, with D possibly being TRBD2 (5 bases). CDR3 size: 15 residues. Germline-derived CDR1 and CDR2 are SEHNR and FQNEAQ (reference sequence). The V gene lost 3 bases and the J gene lost 3 bases, with 14 bases spanning the gap. The CDR3 coding sequence is TGTGCCAGCAGCTTTTCGGGGTCGGTGGAAGAGACCCAGTACTTC. Its protein is CASSFSGSVEETQYF.

Of note for this clone: The same CDR3 also results from other DNA sequences found in this sample. V usage is TRBV27 and J usage is TRBJ2-7; D possibly corresponds to TRBD2 (6 bases). The CDR3 is made up of 14 amino acids. Trimming removed 5 bases at V and 0 bases at J, with 11 bases between. Germline V gene sequence: CDR1 MNHEY, CDR2 SMNVEV (reference sequence). CDR3 nucleotides: TGTGCCAGCAGTCTCGGGACTTCCTCCTACGAGCAGTACTTC. Amino acids: CASSLGTSSYEQYF.

The rearrangement joins TRBV29-1 to TRBJ2-5, with D possibly matching TRBD2 (6 bases). With 4 bases removed from V and 2 bases from J, the gap between germline ends came to 20 bases. This CDR3 comprises 16 residues. The germline V gene has CDR1 SQVTM and CDR2 ANQGSEA. DNA for the CDR3: TGCAGCGTTGGGGGACTGACTAGTTTAGGACAAGAGACCCAGTACTTC. Translating it yields CSVGGLTSLGQETQYF.

This chain uses TRBV5-1 with TRBJ2-6, with TRBD1 identical over 10 bases. Germline loops: CDR1 SGHRS, CDR2 YFSETQ. With V trimmed by 5 bases and J by 2 bases, 10 bases remained unmatched. This CDR3 has 18 amino acids. Here the CDR3 reads CASRVPIGTGAGANVLTF. As DNA, the CDR3 is TGCGCCAGCAGAGTACCTATCGGGACAGGGGCTGGGGCCAACGTCCTGACTTTC.

The chain has TRBV2 and TRBJ2-3; no clear D gene. The V gene lost 7 bases and the J gene lost 6 bases, with 8 bases spanning the gap. The CDR3 is 11 residues long. The germline V gene has CDR1 SNHLY and CDR2 FYNNEI. The CDR3 nucleotides read TGTGCCAGCACCTCGCACGATACGCAGTATTTT. This gives the protein CASTSHDTQYF.

The rearrangement links TRBV7-2 to TRBJ1-2; TRBD1 agrees at 9 bases. The V gene end was trimmed by 1 base and the J gene end by 0 bases; junction bases not matched to a gene: 6. Germline CDR1 and CDR2: SGHTA and FQGNSA. CDR3 length: 17 residues. CDR3 region: CASSLETGGLPNYGYTF. The CDR3 nucleotides read TGTGCCAGCAGCTTAGAAACAGGGGGCCTCCCTAACTATGGCTACACCTTC.

V gene TRBV11-2 combines with J gene TRBJ2-7; 8 nucleotides match TRBD2. The CDR3 is 16 amino acids. The ends lost 5 bases at V and 3 bases at J; junction bases unmatched: 12. Germline CDR1 and CDR2: SGHAT and FQNNGV. CDR3 residues: CASSPTFGRALYEQYF. CDR3 nucleotides: TGTGCCAGCAGCCCGACGTTCGGGAGGGCCCTCTACGAGCAGTACTTC.

This chain connects TRBV10-2 to TRBJ2-7; D perhaps matches TRBD2 (6 bases). The V end was cut by 11 bases, the J end by 2 bases, with 10 bases between. CDR3 length: 11 residues. CDR1 and CDR2 (germline): WSHSY, SAAADI. The CDR3 reads CASGGTYEQYF. The CDR3 nucleotides are TGCGCCTCCGGAGGGACCTACGAGCAGTACTTC.

V and J are TRBV28 and TRBJ2-2; either TRBD1 or TRBD2 may fit D (5 bases each). The CDR3 is made up of 14 amino acids. V lost 5 bases, J lost 4 bases, and 11 bases lay in between. Germline V gene lookup returns CDR1 MDHEN and CDR2 SYDVKM. Here the CDR3 DNA reads TGTGCCAGCAGTCTTCCCGGGACCACCGGGGAGCTGTTTTTT. This gives the protein CASSLPGTTGELFF. Full variable domain (remainder filled in from reference TRBV28 and TRBJ2-2): DVKVTQSSRYLVKRTGEKVFLECVQDMDHENMFWYRQDPGLGLRLIYFSYDVKMKEKGDIPEGYSVSREKKERFSLILESASTNQTSMYLCASSLPGTTGELFFGEGSRLTVL.

The chain combines TRBV7-9 with TRBJ2-7; 12 bases are shared with TRBD2. Germline CDR1 is SEHNR and CDR2 is FQNEAQ (reference sequence). V trimming: 7 bases; J trimming: 4 bases; junction bases outside the gene matches: 14. This CDR3 contains 17 residues. CDR3 loop: CASTQTSGRGTPYEQYF. The CDR3 DNA sequence: TGTGCCAGCACCCAGACTAGCGGGAGAGGGACCCCTTACGAGCAGTACTTC.

V usage is TRBV9 and J usage is TRBJ2-7, with 14 bases identical to TRBD2. CDR1 is SGDLS, CDR2 YYNGEE, per germline. Trimming removed 0 bases from V and 6 bases from J; junction bases left unmatched: 5. The CDR3 sequence is 16 residues long. The CDR3 DNA is TGTGCCAGCAGCGTAGCTGGGGGACTAGCGGGAGTCGAGCAGTACTTC. It codes for CASSVAGGLAGVEQYF.

The chain couples TRBV28 to TRBJ1-1; unclear D gene. The CDR3 totals 15 residues. Germline CDR1 and CDR2: MDHEN and SYDVKM. Trimming removed 3 bases at V and 3 bases at J, with 14 bases between. Here the CDR3 reads CASSFWEMSHTEAFF. As DNA, the CDR3 is TGTGCCAGCAGTTTTTGGGAGATGAGCCACACTGAAGCTTTCTTT.

The V gene is TRBV7-8, the J gene TRBJ1-2; 10 positions match TRBD1. The germline CDR1 and CDR2 sequences are SGHVS and FQNEAQ. The CDR3 has 16 amino acids. V shed 4 bases, J shed 7 bases, and the junction held 12 bases outside the gene matches. The CDR3 coding sequence is TGTGCCAGCAGCTCCGACCCGGGACAGGGGTGGAGTGGCTACACCTTC. It translates to CASSSDPGQGWSGYTF. Full variable domain (missing parts from reference TRBV7-8 and TRBJ1-2): GAGVSQSPRYKVAKRGQDVALRCDPISGHVSLFWYQQALGQGPEFLTYFQNEAQLDKSGLPSDRFFAERPEGSVSTLKIQRTQQEDSAVYLCASSSDPGQGWSGYTFGSGTRLTVV.

The gene calls are TRBV27 and TRBJ2-3; 7 positions agree with TRBD2. With V trimmed by 0 bases and J by 5 bases, 8 bases remained unmatched. The CDR3 sequence is 16 residues long. The V gene's germline CDR1 is MNHEY and CDR2 SMNVEV (reference sequence). CDR3 in amino acids: CASSLSWDLAEDTQYF. In DNA form, the CDR3 reads TGTGCCAGCAGTTTATCTTGGGATCTAGCGGAAGATACGCAGTATTTT.

The chain employs TRBV5-6 and TRBJ2-7; 11 bases match TRBD2. CDR3 length: 13 residues. Trimming removed 2 bases from V and 6 bases from J; junction bases left unmatched: 1. Germline V CDR1 and CDR2: SGHDT, YYEEEE. DNA of the CDR3: TGTGCCAGCAGCTTCGGGACTAGCGGCGAGCAGTACTTC. Translated, it gives CASSFGTSGEQYF.

This sequence joins TRBV27 and TRBJ1-5; D is undetermined. Between the trimmed V and J ends, which lost 8 bases and 10 bases, there was a span of 9 bases. This CDR3 is 10 amino acids long. Germline CDR1 MNHEY, CDR2 SMNVEV (reference sequence). The CDR3 nucleotides read TGTGCCAGCGGTATAACTCCCCAGCATTTT. Its translation: CASGITPQHF.

V usage is TRBV15 and J usage is TRBJ2-4, with D perhaps TRBD1 (8 bases). The CDR3 has 18 amino acids. Germline CDR1 reads LNHNV; CDR2 reads YYDKDF (reference sequence). V lost 5 bases to trimming and J lost 0 bases, with 20 bases between them. CDR3 sequence reads: CATSSGGGTGVAKNIQYF. DNA for the CDR3: TGTGCCACCAGCTCCGGGGGAGGGACAGGCGTAGCCAAAAACATTCAGTACTTC.

The chain joins TRBV5-6 to TRBJ2-7; 10 bases map to TRBD1. Germline values: CDR1 SGHDT, CDR2 YYEEEE. The ends lost 4 bases at V and 2 bases at J; junction bases unmatched: 3. This CDR3 region has 14 residues. The CDR3 nucleotides are TGTGCCAGCAGCCATGGACAGGGGGCCTACGAGCAGTACTTC. Translation gives CASSHGQGAYEQYF.

The chain employs TRBV5-1 and TRBJ2-7; either TRBD1 or TRBD2 may supply D (5 bases each). Trimming pared 2 bases from V and 0 bases from J, leaving 9 bases between. The CDR3 consists of 14 residues. Germline loops: CDR1 SGHRS, CDR2 YFSETQ. In nucleotides, the CDR3 is TGCGCCAGCAGCTTCCCAGGGACCTCCTACGAGCAGTACTTC. It is translated as CASSFPGTSYEQYF.

The chain joins TRBV29-1 to TRBJ2-7; tentative D call: TRBD2 (6 bases). This CDR3 contains 15 residues. V was cut by 0 bases and J by 1 base, with 13 bases left in between. Germline CDR1 reads SQVTM; CDR2 reads ANQGSEA. The CDR3: CSVEEMGRESYEQYF. In DNA, the CDR3 is TGCAGCGTTGAAGAAATGGGACGGGAGTCCTACGAGCAGTACTTC.

The rearrangement links TRBV28 to TRBJ2-5; D gene unclear. Germline V gene sequence: CDR1 MDHEN, CDR2 SYDVKM. The CDR3 length is 13 residues. Trimming left V 2 bases short and J 3 bases short, with 7 bases between. CDR3 amino acids: CASSLRQKETQYF. The CDR3 coding sequence is TGTGCCAGCAGTTTACGTCAGAAAGAGACCCAGTACTTC.